This TCR beta chain was documented in a study of long-term antiretroviral therapy in people with HIV. immunoSEQ v3.0 was run at survey level. TCRdb's copy holds only in-frame clones and misses some; the assay was immunoSEQ multiplex PCR. The sample carries some 27,000 clones, roughly 84% recorded once. V was shortened by 4 bases and J by 4 bases, with 14 bases between the two germline ends. The CDR3 is 14 residues long. Germline V gene data show CDR1 as MNHEY and CDR2 as SMNVEV (reference sequence). Specimens carried about 0.9-10 million cryopreserved PBMC before DNA extraction. This clonotype was obtained from a man aged 18 to 35 with HIV. The sample here was unsorted PBMCs, taken 0.4 years after starting antiretroviral therapy. J is TRBJ2-7 and V is TRBV27; D is ambiguous. CDR3 sequence (DNA): TGTGCCAGCAGTTCCTTGACCTTCGGGTACGAGCAGTACTTC. Protein sequence: CASSSLTFGYEQYF.